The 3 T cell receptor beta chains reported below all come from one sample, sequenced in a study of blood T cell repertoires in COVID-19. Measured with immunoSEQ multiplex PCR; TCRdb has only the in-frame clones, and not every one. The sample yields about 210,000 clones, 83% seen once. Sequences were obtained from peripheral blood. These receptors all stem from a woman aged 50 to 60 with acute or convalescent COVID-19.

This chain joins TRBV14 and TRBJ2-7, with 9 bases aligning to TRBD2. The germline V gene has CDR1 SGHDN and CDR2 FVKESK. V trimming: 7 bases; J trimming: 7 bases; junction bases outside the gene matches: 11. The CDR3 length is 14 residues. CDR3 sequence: CASNIRGRESEQYF. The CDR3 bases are TGTGCCAGCAACATCCGCGGGAGGGAGAGTGAGCAGTACTTC.

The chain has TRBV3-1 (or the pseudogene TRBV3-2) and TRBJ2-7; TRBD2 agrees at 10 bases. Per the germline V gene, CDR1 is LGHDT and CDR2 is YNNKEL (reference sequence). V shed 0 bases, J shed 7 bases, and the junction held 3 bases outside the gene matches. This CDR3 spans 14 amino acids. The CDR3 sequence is CASSQDKREGEQYF. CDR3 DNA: TGTGCCAGCAGCCAAGATAAGCGGGAGGGGGAGCAGTACTTC.

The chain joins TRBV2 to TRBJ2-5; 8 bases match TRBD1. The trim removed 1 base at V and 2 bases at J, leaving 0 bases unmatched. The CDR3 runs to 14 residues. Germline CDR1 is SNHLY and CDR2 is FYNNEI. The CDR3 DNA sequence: TGTGCCAGCAGTGAAGACAGGGGGCAAGAGACCCAGTACTTC. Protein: CASSEDRGQETQYF.